This TCR beta chain came from a study of blood T cell repertoires in COVID-19. Germline CDR1 reads ENHRY; CDR2 reads SYGVKD. V trimming: 2 bases; J trimming: 4 bases; junction bases outside the gene matches: 4. The CDR3 runs to 14 residues. In the original workflow: Cell counts per sample came from amplifying reference gene primers. The assay was immunoSEQ multiplex PCR, and TCRdb's table has in-frame clones only and misses some. V, J and clone size reflect that table, while D and trimming were determined from the DNA. The sample includes some 70,000 clones, around 80% of them seen just once. The J gene is TRBJ1-2, the V gene TRBV10-3, with 7 bases aligning to TRBD1. This receptor was taken from a human donor in a cohort sampled during active COVID-19. Sequenced material: peripheral blood. The CDR3 region is CAISETGVFYGYTF. The CDR3 bases are TGTGCCATCAGTGAGACAGGGGTTTTCTATGGCTACACCTTC.